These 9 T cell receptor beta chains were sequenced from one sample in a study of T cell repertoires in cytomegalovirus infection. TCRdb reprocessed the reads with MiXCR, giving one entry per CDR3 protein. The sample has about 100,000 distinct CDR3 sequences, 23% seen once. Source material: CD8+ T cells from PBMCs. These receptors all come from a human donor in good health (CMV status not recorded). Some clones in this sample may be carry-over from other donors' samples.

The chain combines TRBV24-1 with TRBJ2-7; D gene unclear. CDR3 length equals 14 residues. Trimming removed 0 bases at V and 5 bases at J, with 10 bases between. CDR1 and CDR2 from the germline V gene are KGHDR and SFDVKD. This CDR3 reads CATSDLMGSNEQYF. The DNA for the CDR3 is TGTGCCACCAGTGATTTGATGGGTTCCAACGAGCAGTACTTC.

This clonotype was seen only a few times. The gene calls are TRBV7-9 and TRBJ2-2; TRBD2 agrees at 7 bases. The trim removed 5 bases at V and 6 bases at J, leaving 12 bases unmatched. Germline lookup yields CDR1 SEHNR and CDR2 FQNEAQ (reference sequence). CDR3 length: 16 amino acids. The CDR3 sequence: CASSHGSGEGAGELFF. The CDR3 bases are TGTGCCAGCAGCCATGGCAGCGGGGAAGGGGCCGGGGAGCTGTTTTTT.

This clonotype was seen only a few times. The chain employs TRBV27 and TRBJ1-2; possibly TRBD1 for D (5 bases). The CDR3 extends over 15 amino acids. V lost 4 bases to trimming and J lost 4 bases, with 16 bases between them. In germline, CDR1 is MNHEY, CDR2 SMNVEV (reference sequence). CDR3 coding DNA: TGTGCCAGCAGTTCATCCGGGGGATGGGGCTATGGCTACACCTTC. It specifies CASSSSGGWGYGYTF.

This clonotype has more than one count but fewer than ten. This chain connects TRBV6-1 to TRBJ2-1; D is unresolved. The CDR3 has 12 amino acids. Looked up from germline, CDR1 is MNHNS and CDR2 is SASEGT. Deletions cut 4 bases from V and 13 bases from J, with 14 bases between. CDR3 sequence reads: CASSGGGLPQFF. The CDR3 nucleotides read TGTGCCAGCAGTGGAGGTGGGTTACCACAGTTCTTC.

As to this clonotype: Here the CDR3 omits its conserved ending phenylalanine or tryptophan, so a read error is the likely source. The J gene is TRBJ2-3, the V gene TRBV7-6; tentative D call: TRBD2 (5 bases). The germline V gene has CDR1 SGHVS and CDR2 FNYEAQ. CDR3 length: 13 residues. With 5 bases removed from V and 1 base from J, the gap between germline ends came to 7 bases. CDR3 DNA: TGTGCCAGCAGCCCCGGGGGCACAGATACGCAGTATTAT. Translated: CASSPGGTDTQYY.

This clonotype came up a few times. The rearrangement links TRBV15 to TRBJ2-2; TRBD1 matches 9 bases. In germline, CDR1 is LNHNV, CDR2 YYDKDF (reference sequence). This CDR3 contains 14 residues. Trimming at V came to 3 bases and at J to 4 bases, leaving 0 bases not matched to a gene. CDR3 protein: CATSRDRGTGELFF. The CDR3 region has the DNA TGTGCCACCAGCAGGGACAGGGGCACCGGGGAGCTGTTTTTT.

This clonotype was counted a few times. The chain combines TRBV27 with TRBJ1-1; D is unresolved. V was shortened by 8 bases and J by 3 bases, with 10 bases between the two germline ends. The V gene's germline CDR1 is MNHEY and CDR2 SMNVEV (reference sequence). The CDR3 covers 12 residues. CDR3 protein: CASGRWDTEAFF. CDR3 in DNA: TGTGCCAGCGGTCGGTGGGACACTGAAGCTTTCTTT.

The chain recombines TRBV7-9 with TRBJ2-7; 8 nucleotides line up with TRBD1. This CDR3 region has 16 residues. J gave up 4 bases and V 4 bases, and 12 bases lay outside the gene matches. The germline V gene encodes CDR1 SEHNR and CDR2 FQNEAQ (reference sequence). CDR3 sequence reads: CASSSTETGVGYEQYF. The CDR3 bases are TGTGCCAGCAGCTCAACCGAGACAGGGGTGGGGTACGAGCAGTACTTC.

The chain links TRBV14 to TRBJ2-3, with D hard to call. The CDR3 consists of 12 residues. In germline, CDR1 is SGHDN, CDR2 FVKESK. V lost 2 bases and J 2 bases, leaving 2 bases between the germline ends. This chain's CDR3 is CASSQLTDTQYF. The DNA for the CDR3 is TGTGCCAGCAGCCAACTCACAGATACGCAGTATTTT.